What follows are 14 T cell receptor beta chains derived from one specimen sequenced in a study of shared clonotypes between healthy human individuals. Naive CD8 isolation took CD45RO-negative cells positively selected for CCR7 and excluded terminally differentiated effector memory CD45RA+ cells. Clones were read by immunoSEQ multiplex PCR, and TCRdb kept only the in-frame ones, dropping some. The data show approximately 1.9 million clones, with around 93% seen just once and roughly 1.7% held by the top ten. Sequenced sample: naive CD8+ T cells from PBMCs. The receptors derive from a man aged 18-30 years in good health. Some clones in this sample may be carry-over from other donors' samples.

This clone has just one count. The rearrangement links TRBV5-6 to TRBJ2-7; TRBD1 matches at 11 bases. Germline V gives CDR1 SGHDT, CDR2 YYEEEE. This CDR3 region has 14 residues. The trim removed 3 bases at V and 2 bases at J, leaving 1 base unmatched. The CDR3 protein is CASSWDRGAYEQYF. The CDR3 coding sequence is TGTGCCAGCAGCTGGGACAGGGGGGCCTACGAGCAGTACTTC.

The J gene is TRBJ2-6, the V gene TRBV7-8, with 12 positions matching TRBD1. This CDR3 is 20 amino acids long. Trimming cost V 5 bases and J 3 bases; bases outside gene matches: 14. The germline V gene encodes CDR1 SGHVS and CDR2 FQNEAQ. The CDR3 here is CASSGIHPGQGAVGANVLTF. In DNA, the CDR3 is TGTGCCAGCAGCGGAATACACCCGGGACAGGGGGCGGTTGGGGCCAACGTCCTGACTTTC.

The chain has TRBV9 and TRBJ2-7, with a possible D match to TRBD2 (5 bases). Germline assignment: CDR1 SGDLS and CDR2 YYNGEE. The CDR3 loop spans 15 amino acids. Trimming pared 0 bases from V and 3 bases from J, leaving 13 bases between. CDR3: CASSVADFSVYEQYF. As DNA, the CDR3 is TGTGCCAGCAGCGTAGCGGACTTCTCGGTCTACGAGCAGTACTTC.

This clone has more than one count but fewer than ten. Other DNA sequences in the sample encode the same CDR3. This sequence joins TRBV9 and TRBJ2-7; D is uncertain. The CDR3 contains 12 residues. Germline CDR1 reads SGDLS; CDR2 reads YYNGEE. V lost 4 bases and J 1 base, leaving 6 bases between the germline ends. CDR3 in amino acids: CASSPPSYEQYF. Here the CDR3 DNA reads TGTGCCAGCAGCCCCCCGTCCTACGAGCAGTACTTC.

The genes are TRBV2 and TRBJ2-7; no clear D. The V end was cut by 6 bases, the J end by 3 bases, with 15 bases between. There are 14 residues in the CDR3. Germline V gene sequence: CDR1 SNHLY, CDR2 FYNNEI. CDR3 bases: TGTGCCAGCAGGGAGACCCCCTATCGCTACGAGCAGTACTTC. Translated: CASRETPYRYEQYF.

The rearrangement joins TRBV29-1 to TRBJ1-2; maybe TRBD1 (5 bases). Germline V gives CDR1 SQVTM, CDR2 ANQGSEA. CDR3 length equals 13 residues. The germline V and J ends were trimmed by 7 bases and 2 bases, with 14 bases remaining between them. DNA for the CDR3: TGCAGCGGGGGGTCTGGAGTCAACTATGGCTACACCTTC. Translation gives CSGGSGVNYGYTF. Complete variable domain (other parts from reference TRBV29-1 and TRBJ1-2): SAVISQKPSRDICQRGTSLTIQCQVDSQVTMMFWYRQQPGQSLTLIATANQGSEATYESGFVIDKFPISRPNLTFSTLTVSNMSPEDSSIYLCSGGSGVNYGYTFGSGTRLTVV.

The chain has TRBV6-5 and TRBJ1-4; 10 nucleotides line up with TRBD1. The CDR3 spans 15 residues. Per germline, CDR1 MNHEY and CDR2 SVGAGI. The V and J ends lost 6 bases and 10 bases, in that order; junction bases with no gene match: 11. CDR3 nucleotides: TGTGCCAGCAGCCCCACCGGGACAGGGGCCGGAAAACTGTTTTTT. Translation gives CASSPTGTGAGKLFF.

CDR3 nucleotides: TGCGCCAGCAGCCGCTCCCATGGTTCGAACACTGAAGCTTTCTTT. Encoded protein: CASSRSHGSNTEAFF. This chain uses TRBV4-3 with TRBJ1-1; no definite D call. Looked up from germline, CDR1 is LGHNA and CDR2 is YSLEER. CDR3 length equals 15 residues. The germline V and J ends were trimmed by 4 bases and 1 base, with 13 bases remaining between them.

This rearrangement joins TRBV9 to TRBJ2-1; TRBD2 is a possible D gene (5 bases). V was trimmed by 1 base and J by 6 bases, leaving 11 bases between them. This CDR3 contains 14 residues. Germline loops: CDR1 SGDLS, CDR2 YYNGEE. Here the CDR3 DNA reads TGTGCCAGCAGCGTATACCGAGCGGCCAATGAGCAGTTCTTC. Translation gives CASSVYRAANEQFF.

The chain links TRBV19 to TRBJ1-5, with TRBD1 matching over 9 bases. The CDR3 runs to 16 residues. CDR1 is LNHDA and CDR2 is SQIVND in the germline V gene (reference sequence). J lost 2 bases, V lost 5 bases, and 7 bases had no gene match. The CDR3 loop reads CASSEDRGWGNQPQHF. The CDR3 bases are TGTGCCAGTAGTGAGGACAGGGGATGGGGCAATCAGCCCCAGCATTTT.

This clone showed up just once. The chain combines TRBV28 with TRBJ2-7; possibly TRBD2 for D (6 bases). The CDR3 has 13 residues. Trimming took 5 bases from V and 4 from J, leaving 12 bases between them. Germline-derived CDR1 and CDR2 are MDHEN and SYDVKM. As DNA, the CDR3 is TGTGCCAGCAGTCAATCTAGCGCGTACGAGCAGTACTTC. This sequence encodes CASSQSSAYEQYF.

This chain links TRBV7-9 with TRBJ2-1; 8 nucleotides match TRBD2. V was clipped by 3 bases and J by 4 bases; unmatched bases: 5. Per the germline V gene, CDR1 is SEHNR and CDR2 is FQNEAQ (reference sequence). This CDR3 has 15 amino acids. The CDR3 DNA reads as TGTGCCAGCAGCTTCGTACTAGCGGATTACAATGAGCAGTTCTTC. Protein product: CASSFVLADYNEQFF.

The chain carries TRBV9 and TRBJ2-1, with D perhaps TRBD1 or TRBD2 (5 bases each). The germline CDR1 and CDR2 sequences are SGDLS and YYNGEE. The V and J ends lost 4 bases and 6 bases respectively, with 11 bases between them. There are 13 residues in the CDR3. The CDR3 is CASSKGTSNEQFF. In nucleotides, the CDR3 is TGTGCCAGCAGCAAAGGGACGAGCAATGAGCAGTTCTTC.

Worth noting for this clone: The identical CDR3 is also encoded by other nucleotide sequences in the sample. Here the CDR3 reads CASSSRTSSYEQYF. In nucleotides, the CDR3 is TGTGCCAGCAGTTCCCGGACGAGCTCCTACGAGCAGTACTTC. The chain combines TRBV6-5 with TRBJ2-7; no clear D gene. V lost 4 bases, J lost 0 bases, and 10 bases lay in between. Germline lookup yields CDR1 MNHEY and CDR2 SVGAGI. The CDR3 loop spans 14 amino acids.